Shown below are 28 T cell receptor beta chains from a single sample sequenced in a study of T cell clonality in common variable immunodeficiency. Produced via immunoSEQ multiplex PCR; TCRdb's table is partial and in-frame only. The data show approximately 60,000 clones, with none appearing a single time. The sample comprised peripheral blood mononuclear cells. These receptors all come from a person between 18 and 75 years old in good health.

This clone showed up many times. The read ends 3 residues before the CDR3 terminus; that terminus is restored from the germline J gene. The chain employs TRBV5-1 and TRBJ1-1; 9 nucleotides match TRBD1. The J segment lost 6 bases and the V segment lost 4 bases, leaving 16 bases of the junction unmatched. Germline CDR1 SGHRS, CDR2 YFSETQ. The length of the CDR3 is 17 residues. Partial CDR3 DNA: TGCGCCAGCAGCCCAACCTGGGACAGGGCCTCGACGGCTGAA. This sequence encodes CASSPTWDRASTAE. The complete CDR3 reads CASSPTWDRASTAEAFF.

In this sample, this clone turned up many times. The sequence runs out 3 residues before the end of the CDR3; the remainder is reconstructed from the germline J gene. The chain uses TRBV5-4 and TRBJ2-2; the match to TRBD2 covers 9 bases. Germline trimming cut 6 bases from V and 6 bases from J; bases unmatched to any gene: 6. Per germline, CDR1 SGHNT and CDR2 YYREEE (reference sequence). The CDR3 loop spans 14 amino acids. The DNA read from the CDR3 is TGTGCCAGCACTGCTAGCGGGGCCCCCGGGGAG. Encoded protein: CASTASGAPGE. The full CDR3 protein reads CASTASGAPGELFF. Together with reference TRBV5-4 and TRBJ2-2, the CDR3 gives the full variable domain: ETGVTQSPTHLIKTRGQQVTLRCSSQSGHNTVSWYQQALGQGPQFIFQYYREEENGRGNFPPRFSGLQFPNYSSELNVNALELDDSALYLCASTASGAPGELFFGEGSRLTVL.

A remark on this clone: In the same sample, other DNA sequences code for this CDR3. CDR3 sequence reads: CASSRLQGGYGYTF. The CDR3 bases that were read are TGCGCCAGCAGCCGGTTACAGGGGGGATATGGC. This chain connects TRBV5-1 to TRBJ1-2, with TRBD1 matching 8 bases. The read finishes 3 residues shy of the CDR3 end, and the germline J gene is used to complete it. Germline loops: CDR1 SGHRS, CDR2 YFSETQ. CDR3 size: 14 residues. V gave up 4 bases and J gave up 5 bases; unmatched junction bases: 7.

This clone was counted ten times or more. The CDR3 end falls 3 residues outside the read, so it is completed with the germline J gene. The gene calls are TRBV7-3 and TRBJ2-7; perhaps TRBD1 as D (6 bases). Germline values: CDR1 SGHTA, CDR2 FQGTGA. Trimming left V 6 bases short and J 2 bases short, with 17 bases between. The CDR3 extends over 15 amino acids. CDR3 DNA, as far as it was read: TGTGCCAGCAGTCAATCGTCACAGGGACCCTACGAG. Amino acids: CASSQSSQGPYE. The full CDR3 protein is CASSQSSQGPYEQYF.

This clone showed up many times. The read ends 3 residues early relative to the CDR3; the germline J gene fills the gap. The chain links TRBV5-1 to TRBJ2-2, with 13 bases identical to TRBD2. Germline assignment: CDR1 SGHRS and CDR2 YFSETQ. The length of the CDR3 is 17 residues. Trimming at V came to 3 bases and at J to 0 bases, leaving 2 bases not matched to a gene. CDR3 in amino acids: CASSSTSGGSNTGELFF. The DNA read from the CDR3 is TGCGCCAGCAGCTCGACTAGCGGGGGGTCGAACACCGGGGAG.

At least ten counts were recorded for this clone. The CDR3 end is not reached by the read, which stops 3 residues before it; the germline J gene fills it in. This rearrangement joins TRBV5-1 to TRBJ1-2, with TRBD1 matching 10 bases. Germline V gene data show CDR1 as SGHRS and CDR2 as YFSETQ. V lost 4 bases, J lost 4 bases, and 4 bases stayed unmatched. The CDR3 is 14 amino acids. CDR3 amino acids: CASSRDRGPYGYTF. CDR3 DNA (partial): TGCGCCAGCAGCAGGGACAGGGGACCCTATGGC.

This clone was seen a handful of times. The CDR3 extends 3 residues past the end of the read, so its final part is completed from the germline J gene. This rearrangement joins TRBV20-1 to TRBJ2-3, with TRBD2 matching over 9 bases. This CDR3 spans 14 amino acids. Germline CDR1 is DFQATT and CDR2 is SNEGSKA (reference sequence). The CDR3 protein is CSARDSGRPETQYF. The CDR3 bases that were read are TGCAGTGCTAGAGACAGCGGGAGGCCTGAGACG.

This clone was observed many times. The read ends 3 residues before the CDR3 terminus; that terminus is restored from the germline J gene. The chain joins TRBV19 to TRBJ1-2; 9 nucleotides line up with TRBD1. The germline V gene encodes CDR1 LNHDA and CDR2 SQIVND (reference sequence). J lost 4 bases, V lost 8 bases, and 11 bases had no gene match. This CDR3 has 15 amino acids. CDR3 in amino acids: CASLFPGQGTYGYTF. The covered CDR3 bases are TGTGCCAGTCTTTTTCCGGGACAGGGAACCTATGGC.

This clone was recorded many times. The read is 3 residues too short to cover the CDR3 end, so that end is filled in from the germline J gene. V usage is TRBV30 and J usage is TRBJ2-2; 9 nucleotides line up with TRBD1. V lost 7 bases and J lost 6; bases outside the gene matches: 9. Germline loops: CDR1 GTSNPN, CDR2 SVGIG (reference sequence). The CDR3 is 14 residues long. The CDR3 DNA, read in part, is TGTGCCTCTCCGGGACAGGGAAATTCCGGGGAG. Amino acid sequence: CASPGQGNSGE. In full, the CDR3 reads CASPGQGNSGELFF.

This clone was seen repeatedly, ten times or more. The CDR3 end is not reached by the read, which stops 3 residues before it; the germline J gene fills it in. The chain combines TRBV19 with TRBJ1-2; possible D gene TRBD1, 5 bases. This CDR3 comprises 14 residues. V was shortened by 5 bases and J by 4 bases, with 14 bases between the two germline ends. Germline V gene data show CDR1 as LNHDA and CDR2 as SQIVND (reference sequence). The CDR3 bases that were read are TGTGCCAGTAGTCCCCCCGGGGGAATCTATGGC. Encoded protein: CASSPPGGIYG. From start to end, the CDR3 is CASSPPGGIYGYTF.

This clone was detected many times. The read stops 3 residues short of the end of the CDR3; the missing end is completed from the germline J gene. The chain recombines TRBV7-2 with TRBJ1-5; the D gene is possibly TRBD1 (6 bases). The V gene's germline CDR1 is SGHTA and CDR2 FQGNSA. Trimming pared 6 bases from V and 7 bases from J, leaving 13 bases between. The CDR3 extends over 13 amino acids. Incomplete CDR3 DNA: TGTGCCAGCAGTTTACAGGGTGCCCAGCCC. Protein sequence: CASSLQGAQP. The entire CDR3 protein is CASSLQGAQPQHF.

In regard to this clone: The read terminates 3 residues before the CDR3 end, so the remaining end is supplied by the germline J gene. The rearrangement uses TRBV6-1 and TRBJ1-1, with 7 bases that match TRBD1. The CDR3 loop spans 13 amino acids. Per the germline V gene, CDR1 is MNHNS and CDR2 is SASEGT. With V trimmed by 4 bases and J by 3 bases, 2 bases remained unmatched. This chain's CDR3 is CASSGTGDTEAFF. The CDR3 DNA, read in part, is TGTGCCAGCAGTGGCACAGGGGACACTGAA.

This clone was observed many times. The read terminates 3 residues ahead of where the CDR3 ends, so the germline J gene completes it. This chain joins TRBV10-3 and TRBJ2-5; 12 bases match TRBD1. This CDR3 spans 15 amino acids. Losses at the gene ends were 6 bases for V and 4 bases for J; bases not matched to a gene: 6. Germline V gives CDR1 ENHRY, CDR2 SYGVKD. The CDR3 DNA, read in part, is TGTGCCATCAGGGGACAGGGGGCTCGGGGAGAGACC. Translated, it gives CAIRGQGARGET. The CDR3 in full is CAIRGQGARGETQYF.

On this clone itself: The read ends 3 residues early relative to the CDR3; the germline J gene fills the gap. The gene calls are TRBV7-9 and TRBJ1-4; D uncertain. The CDR3 covers 14 residues. V gave up 1 base and J gave up 3 bases, with 6 bases separating them. CDR1 and CDR2 from the germline V gene are SEHNR and FQNEAQ (reference sequence). CDR3 sequence: CASSLGEANEKLFF. The sequenced CDR3 bases are TGTGCCAGCAGCTTAGGAGAGGCTAATGAAAAA.

As concerns this clone: The CDR3 extends 3 residues past the end of the read, so its final part is completed from the germline J gene. This chain joins TRBV19 and TRBJ1-5; weak D call: TRBD1 (5 bases). Looked up from germline, CDR1 is LNHDA and CDR2 is SQIVND (reference sequence). V was pared by 5 bases and J by 6 bases, with 20 bases between. CDR3 length: 16 amino acids. CDR3 protein: CASSLGSRQGSQPQHF. Incomplete CDR3 DNA: TGTGCCAGTAGTCTGGGGAGTCGGCAGGGTAGTCAGCCC.

This clone occurred many times. Read sequence stops 3 residues before the CDR3 end, and the germline J gene provides the missing end. The gene calls are TRBV20-1 and TRBJ2-7, with TRBD2 identical over 10 bases. This CDR3 spans 14 amino acids. V shed 4 bases, J shed 4 bases, and the junction held 7 bases outside the gene matches. Germline values: CDR1 DFQATT, CDR2 SNEGSKA (reference sequence). CDR3 sequence: CSANGLAGEYEQYF. The sequenced part of the CDR3 DNA is TGCAGTGCTAACGGCCTAGCGGGAGAATACGAG.

This clone was observed many times. The observed sequence ends 3 residues before the CDR3 terminus, with the missing tail filled in from the germline J gene. This chain uses TRBV7-2 with TRBJ1-2; 10 nucleotides align to TRBD1. The germline gives CDR1 SGHTA, CDR2 FQGNSA. CDR3 length: 13 residues. The CDR3 DNA, read in part, is TGTGCCAGCAGCCCTGGACAGGGGGGCGGC. This encodes CASSPGQGGG. The CDR3 as a whole reads CASSPGQGGGYTF.

This clone was counted many times. The read finishes 3 residues shy of the CDR3 end, and the germline J gene is used to complete it. The V call is TRBV9, the J call TRBJ1-1; 7 bases match TRBD1. This CDR3 has 19 residues. The V gene end was trimmed by 2 bases and the J gene end by 1 base; junction bases not matched to a gene: 17. The germline V gene encodes CDR1 SGDLS and CDR2 YYNGEE. The sequenced CDR3 bases are TGTGCCAGCAGCGTGGGAATAGATAGCAGGGGGGCTTGGAACACTGAA. As protein: CASSVGIDSRGAWNTE. The entire CDR3 protein reads CASSVGIDSRGAWNTEAFF.

This clone was seen many times. Read coverage stops 3 residues before the CDR3 terminus; the germline J gene supplies the remainder. The V and J genes are TRBV6-2 or TRBV6-3 and TRBJ1-5; perhaps TRBD1 as D (6 bases). The CDR3 runs 15 residues. V dropped 6 bases and J dropped 0 bases, with 12 bases sitting between them. Germline CDR1 and CDR2: MNHEY and SVGEGT. CDR3 in amino acids: CASRPTGSSNQPQHF. The CDR3 DNA, read in part, is TGTGCCAGCAGACCCACAGGGAGTAGCAATCAGCCC.

This clone showed up many times. The read halts 3 residues ahead of the CDR3 end, with the missing end drawn from the germline J gene. The J gene is TRBJ2-5, the V gene TRBV7-9; no clear D gene. Trimming pared 1 base from V and 2 bases from J, leaving 5 bases between. Germline-derived CDR1 and CDR2 are SEHNR and FQNEAQ (reference sequence). The CDR3 totals 13 residues. The CDR3 loop is CASSLELQETQYF. The CDR3 DNA, read in part, is TGTGCCAGCAGCTTAGAGCTGCAAGAGACC.

This clone was counted at least ten times. The read ends 3 residues shy of where the CDR3 ends; the end is completed using the germline J gene. The V and J genes are TRBV2 and TRBJ1-2, with a possible D match to TRBD1 (6 bases). The V gene's germline CDR1 is SNHLY and CDR2 FYNNEI. CDR3 length equals 14 residues. Trimming pared 2 bases from V and 7 bases from J, leaving 14 bases between. The CDR3 DNA, read in part, is TGTGCCAGCAGTGAAAACAGGGTTACGTCTGGC. It yields the protein CASSENRVTSG. The full CDR3 sequence reads CASSENRVTSGYTF.

This clone was seen many times. The CDR3 end falls 3 residues outside the read, so it is completed with the germline J gene. The chain uses TRBV6-2 or TRBV6-3 and TRBJ1-1; the D is unclear. The V end lost 2 bases, the J end lost 5 bases, and 6 bases lay between the germline ends. The germline CDR1 and CDR2 sequences are MNHEY and SVGEGT. The CDR3 runs 12 residues. The CDR3 bases that were read are TGTGCCAGCAGTTACAGCTGGACTGAA. It is translated as CASSYSWTE. The entire CDR3 protein reads CASSYSWTEAFF.

At least ten counts were recorded for this clone. The sequence runs out 3 residues before the end of the CDR3; the remainder is reconstructed from the germline J gene. J is TRBJ1-4 and V is TRBV7-9, with 7 bases identical to TRBD1. The ends lost 5 bases at V and 2 bases at J; junction bases unmatched: 5. CDR3 size: 15 residues. Per the germline V gene, CDR1 is SEHNR and CDR2 is FQNEAQ (reference sequence). CDR3 loop: CASSPPRGTNEKLFF. The covered CDR3 bases are TGTGCCAGCAGCCCTCCCAGGGGGACTAATGAAAAA.

At least ten counts were recorded for this clone. The covered CDR3 bases are TGTGCCAGCAGTGAGGAGCATTATTACGCTAGCTATGGCGGGGAG. This encodes CASSEEHYYASYGGE. The whole CDR3 region reads CASSEEHYYASYGGELFF. V gene TRBV2 combines with J gene TRBJ2-2; TRBD2 might be the D (5 bases). The read ends 3 residues shy of where the CDR3 ends; the end is completed using the germline J gene. Trimming took off 3 bases at V and 7 bases at J, with 24 bases between the two ends. From germline, CDR1 is SNHLY and CDR2 FYNNEI. This CDR3 spans 18 amino acids.

A few counts support this clone. Coverage ceases 3 residues before the CDR3 finishes, and the germline J gene fills in the end. The chain has TRBV19 and TRBJ1-2; 10 bases map to TRBD1. Germline CDR1 is LNHDA and CDR2 is SQIVND (reference sequence). The CDR3 length is 16 residues. CDR3 loop: CASSPLRDRGTDTYTF. The sequenced part of the CDR3 DNA is TGTGCCAGTAGTCCCCTGAGGGACAGGGGCACAGATACC.

The sample holds many counts of this clone. The CDR3 loop reads CASTGTRDSETQYF. The covered CDR3 bases are TGTGCCAGCACCGGGACTAGAGATAGCGAGACC. This rearrangement joins TRBV28 to TRBJ2-5; 8 positions agree with TRBD2. The read falls 3 residues short of the CDR3 end, and the missing part is taken from the germline J gene. The CDR3 is 14 amino acids. Trimming cost V 7 bases and J 5 bases; bases outside gene matches: 9. The germline V gene has CDR1 MDHEN and CDR2 SYDVKM. The variable domain in full, with the rest retrieved from reference TRBV28 and TRBJ2-5, is DVKVTQSSRYLVKRTGEKVFLECVQDMDHENMFWYRQDPGLGLRLIYFSYDVKMKEKGDIPEGYSVSREKKERFSLILESASTNQTSMYLCASTGTRDSETQYFGPGTRLLVL.

This clone showed up many times. Here the CDR3 reads CAWSDNNEQFF. CDR3 DNA, as far as it was read: TGTGCCTGGAGTGATAACAATGAG. V and J are TRBV30 and TRBJ2-1, with no clear D. Sequencing ends 3 residues short of the CDR3 end; the germline J gene provides the rest. Trimming removed 1 base from V and 5 bases from J, with 3 bases in between. Germline loops: CDR1 GTSNPN, CDR2 SVGIG (reference sequence). This CDR3 spans 11 amino acids.

As for this clone: At one of its ends the junction is not consistent with the germline gene, which may arise from a read error. The read is 3 residues too short to cover the CDR3 end, so that end is filled in from the germline J gene. The same CDR3 is also encoded by other DNA sequences in this sample. The chain uses TRBV29-1 and TRBJ1-3, with D tentatively TRBD1 (5 bases). The length of the CDR3 is 13 residues. The germline V gene encodes CDR1 SQVTM and CDR2 ANQGSEA. The part of the CDR3 DNA that was read is TGCAGCGCCGCCGGGGCGCGGGGAAACACA. It yields the protein CSAAGARGNT. The CDR3 as a whole reads CSAAGARGNTIYF.